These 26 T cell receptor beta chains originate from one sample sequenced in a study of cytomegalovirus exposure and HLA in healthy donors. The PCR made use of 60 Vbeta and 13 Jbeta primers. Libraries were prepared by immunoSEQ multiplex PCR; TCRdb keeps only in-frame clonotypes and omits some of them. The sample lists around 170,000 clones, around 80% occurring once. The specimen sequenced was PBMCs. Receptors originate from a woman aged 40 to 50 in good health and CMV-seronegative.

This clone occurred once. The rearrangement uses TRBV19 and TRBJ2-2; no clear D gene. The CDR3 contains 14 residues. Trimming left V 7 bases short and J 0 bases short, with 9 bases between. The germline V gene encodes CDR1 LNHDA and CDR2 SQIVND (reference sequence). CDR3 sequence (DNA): TGTGCCAGTATTCAGGCTACGAACACCGGGGAGCTGTTTTTT. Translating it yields CASIQATNTGELFF.

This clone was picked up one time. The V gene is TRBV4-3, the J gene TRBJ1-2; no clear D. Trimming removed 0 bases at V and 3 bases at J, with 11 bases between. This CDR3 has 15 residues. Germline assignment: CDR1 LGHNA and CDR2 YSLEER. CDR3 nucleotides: TGCGCCAGCAGCCAAGATCGACGGGAACACTATGGCTACACCTTC. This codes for CASSQDRREHYGYTF.

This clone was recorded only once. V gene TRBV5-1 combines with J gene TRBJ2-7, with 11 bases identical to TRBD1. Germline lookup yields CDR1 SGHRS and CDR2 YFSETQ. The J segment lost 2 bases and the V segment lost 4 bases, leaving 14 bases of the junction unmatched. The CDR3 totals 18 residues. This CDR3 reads CASSIGQGALSIPYEQYF. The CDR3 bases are TGCGCCAGCAGCATAGGACAGGGGGCGCTTAGTATCCCCTACGAGCAGTACTTC. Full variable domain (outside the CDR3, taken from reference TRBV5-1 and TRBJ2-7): KAGVTQTPRYLIKTRGQQVTLSCSPISGHRSVSWYQQTPGQGLQFLFEYFSETQRNKGNFPGRFSGRQFSNSRSEMNVSTLELGDSALYLCASSIGQGALSIPYEQYFGPGTRLTVT.

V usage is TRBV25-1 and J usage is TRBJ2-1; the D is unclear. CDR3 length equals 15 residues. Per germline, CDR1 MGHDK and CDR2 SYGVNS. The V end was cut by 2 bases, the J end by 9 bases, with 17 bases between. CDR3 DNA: TGTGCCAGCAGTGAAAGCAGGTCCACTGGTAGTGAGCAGTTCTTC. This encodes CASSESRSTGSEQFF.

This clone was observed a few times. This CDR3 is CASSFDSPTPPGELFF. CDR3 nucleotides: TGCGCCAGCAGCTTTGATTCACCAACTCCACCCGGGGAGCTGTTTTTT. The gene calls are TRBV5-1 and TRBJ2-2; D uncertain. Trimming took off 2 bases at V and 6 bases at J, with 17 bases between the two ends. This CDR3 is 16 amino acids long. Germline-derived CDR1 and CDR2 are SGHRS and YFSETQ.

The CDR3 region is CASSSGQAYYGYTF. CDR3 sequence (DNA): TGCGCCAGCAGCTCGGGACAGGCCTACTATGGCTACACCTTC. This rearrangement joins TRBV5-1 to TRBJ1-2; 8 bases map to TRBD1. The CDR3 is 14 residues long. Germline V gives CDR1 SGHRS, CDR2 YFSETQ. V lost 3 bases and J lost 3; bases outside the gene matches: 4.

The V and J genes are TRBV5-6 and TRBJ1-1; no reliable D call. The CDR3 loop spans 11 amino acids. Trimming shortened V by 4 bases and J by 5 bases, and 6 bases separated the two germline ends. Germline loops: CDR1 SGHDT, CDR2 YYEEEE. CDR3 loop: CASSGGTEAFF. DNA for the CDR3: TGTGCCAGCAGCGGCGGGACTGAAGCTTTCTTT.

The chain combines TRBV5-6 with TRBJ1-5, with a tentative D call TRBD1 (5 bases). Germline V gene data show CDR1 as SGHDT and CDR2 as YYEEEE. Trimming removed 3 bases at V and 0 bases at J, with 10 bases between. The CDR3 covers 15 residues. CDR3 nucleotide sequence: TGTGCCAGCAGCTCCCCAGGGATTAGCAATCAGCCCCAGCATTTT. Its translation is CASSSPGISNQPQHF. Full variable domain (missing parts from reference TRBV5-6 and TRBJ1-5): DAGVTQSPTHLIKTRGQQVTLRCSPKSGHDTVSWYQQALGQGPQFIFQYYEEEERQRGNFPDRFSGHQFPNYSSELNVNALLLGDSALYLCASSSPGISNQPQHFGDGTRLSIL.

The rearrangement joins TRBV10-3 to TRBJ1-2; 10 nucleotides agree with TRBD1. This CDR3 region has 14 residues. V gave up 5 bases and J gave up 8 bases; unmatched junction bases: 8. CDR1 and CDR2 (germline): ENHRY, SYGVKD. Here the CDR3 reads CAISSRQGAGGYTF. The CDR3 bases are TGTGCCATCAGTTCGAGACAGGGGGCTGGAGGCTACACCTTC.

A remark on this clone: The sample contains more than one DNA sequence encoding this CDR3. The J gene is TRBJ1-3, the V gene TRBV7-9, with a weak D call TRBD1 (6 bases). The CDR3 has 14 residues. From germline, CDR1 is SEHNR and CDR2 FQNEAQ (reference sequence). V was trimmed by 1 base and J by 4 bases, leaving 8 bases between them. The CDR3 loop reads CASSLGGTGNTIYF. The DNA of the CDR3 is TGTGCCAGCAGCTTAGGAGGGACAGGAAACACCATATATTTT.

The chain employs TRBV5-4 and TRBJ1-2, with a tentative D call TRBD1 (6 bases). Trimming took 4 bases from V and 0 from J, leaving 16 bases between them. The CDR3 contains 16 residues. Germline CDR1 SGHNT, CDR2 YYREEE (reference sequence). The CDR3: CASSPQGWGANYGYTF. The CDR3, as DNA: TGTGCCAGCAGCCCCCAGGGGTGGGGAGCTAACTATGGCTACACCTTC.

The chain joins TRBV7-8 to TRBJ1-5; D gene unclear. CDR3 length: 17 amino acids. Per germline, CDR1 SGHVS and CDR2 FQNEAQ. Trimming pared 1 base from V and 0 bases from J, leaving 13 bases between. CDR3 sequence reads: CASSLGGSQHSNQPQHF. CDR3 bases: TGTGCCAGCAGCTTAGGAGGCAGCCAACATAGCAATCAGCCCCAGCATTTT.

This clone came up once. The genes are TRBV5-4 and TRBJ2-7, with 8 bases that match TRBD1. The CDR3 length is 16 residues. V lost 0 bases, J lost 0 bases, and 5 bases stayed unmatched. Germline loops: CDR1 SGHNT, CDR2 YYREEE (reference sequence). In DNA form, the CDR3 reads TGTGCCAGCAGCTTGGGGACAGGGCCCAGCTCCTACGAGCAGTACTTC. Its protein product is CASSLGTGPSSYEQYF. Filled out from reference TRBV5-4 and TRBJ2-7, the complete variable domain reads ETGVTQSPTHLIKTRGQQVTLRCSSQSGHNTVSWYQQALGQGPQFIFQYYREEENGRGNFPPRFSGLQFPNYSSELNVNALELDDSALYLCASSLGTGPSSYEQYFGPGTRLTVT.

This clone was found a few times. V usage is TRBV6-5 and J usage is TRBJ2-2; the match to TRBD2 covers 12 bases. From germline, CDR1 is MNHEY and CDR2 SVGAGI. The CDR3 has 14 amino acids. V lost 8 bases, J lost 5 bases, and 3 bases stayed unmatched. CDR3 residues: CASRGTSGTGELFF. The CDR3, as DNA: TGTGCCAGCCGAGGGACTAGCGGGACCGGGGAGCTGTTTTTT.

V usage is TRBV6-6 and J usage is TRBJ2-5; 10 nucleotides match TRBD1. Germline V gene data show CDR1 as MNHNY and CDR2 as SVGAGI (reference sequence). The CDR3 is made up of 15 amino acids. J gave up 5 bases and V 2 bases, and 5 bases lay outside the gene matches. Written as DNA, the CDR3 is TGTGCCAGCAGTTACGACAGGGGGCGCCGGGAGACCCAGTACTTC. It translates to CASSYDRGRRETQYF.

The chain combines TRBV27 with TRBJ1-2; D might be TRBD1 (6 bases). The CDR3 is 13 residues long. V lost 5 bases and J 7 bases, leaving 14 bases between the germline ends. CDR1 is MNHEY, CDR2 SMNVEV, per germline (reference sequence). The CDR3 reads CASSPGGLGGYTF. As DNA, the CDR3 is TGTGCCAGCAGTCCCGGGGGGCTCGGTGGCTACACCTTC.

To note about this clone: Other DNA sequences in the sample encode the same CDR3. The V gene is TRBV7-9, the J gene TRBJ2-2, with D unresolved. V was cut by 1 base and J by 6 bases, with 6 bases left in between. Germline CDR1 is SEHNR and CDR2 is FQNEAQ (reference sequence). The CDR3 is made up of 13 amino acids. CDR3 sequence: CASSLEGAGELFF. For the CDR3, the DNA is TGTGCCAGCAGCTTAGAAGGAGCCGGGGAGCTGTTTTTT.

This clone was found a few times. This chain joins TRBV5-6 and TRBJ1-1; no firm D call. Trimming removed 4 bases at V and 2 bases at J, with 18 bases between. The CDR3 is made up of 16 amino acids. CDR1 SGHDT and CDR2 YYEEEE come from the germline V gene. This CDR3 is CASSPNRPGFNTEAFF. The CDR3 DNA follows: TGTGCCAGCAGCCCTAATCGTCCCGGTTTTAACACTGAAGCTTTCTTT.

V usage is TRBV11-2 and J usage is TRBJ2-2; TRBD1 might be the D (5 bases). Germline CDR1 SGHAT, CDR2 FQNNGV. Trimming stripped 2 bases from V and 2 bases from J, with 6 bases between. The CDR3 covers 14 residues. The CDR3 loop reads CASSLRGNTGELFF. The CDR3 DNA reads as TGTGCCAGCAGCTTAAGGGGAAACACCGGGGAGCTGTTTTTT.

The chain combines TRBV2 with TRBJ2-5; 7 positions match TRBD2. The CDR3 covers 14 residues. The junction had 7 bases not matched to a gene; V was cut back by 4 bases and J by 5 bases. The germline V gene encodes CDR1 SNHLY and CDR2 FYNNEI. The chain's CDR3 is CASSAGDYRETQYF. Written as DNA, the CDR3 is TGTGCCAGCAGTGCTGGGGACTACCGGGAGACCCAGTACTTC. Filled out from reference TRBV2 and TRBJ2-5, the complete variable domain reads EPEVTQTPSHQVTQMGQEVILRCVPISNHLYFYWYRQILGQKVEFLVSFYNNEISEKSEIFDDQFSVERPDGSNFTLKIRSTKLEDSAMYFCASSAGDYRETQYFGPGTRLLVL.

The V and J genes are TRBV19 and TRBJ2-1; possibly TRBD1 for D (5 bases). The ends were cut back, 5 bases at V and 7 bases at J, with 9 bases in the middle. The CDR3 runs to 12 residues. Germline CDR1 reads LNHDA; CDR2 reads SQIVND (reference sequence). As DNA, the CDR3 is TGTGCCAGTAGTGCAGGGTGGAATGAGCAGTTCTTC. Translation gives CASSAGWNEQFF.

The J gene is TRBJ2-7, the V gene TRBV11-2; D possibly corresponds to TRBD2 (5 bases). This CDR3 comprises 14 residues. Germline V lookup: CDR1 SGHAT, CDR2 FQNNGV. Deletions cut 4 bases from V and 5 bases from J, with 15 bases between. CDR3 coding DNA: TGTGCCAGCAGCTCGTGGACTCCCCCAGACGAGCAGTACTTC. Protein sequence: CASSSWTPPDEQYF.

The CDR3 reads CASRLTGTGGSYTF. CDR3 sequence (DNA): TGTGCCAGCAGATTGACCGGGACAGGGGGGAGCTACACCTTC. V is TRBV6-5 and J is TRBJ1-2; TRBD1 agrees at 11 bases. V lost 6 bases, J lost 9 bases, and 9 bases stayed unmatched. The CDR3 consists of 14 residues. Germline loops: CDR1 MNHEY, CDR2 SVGAGI.

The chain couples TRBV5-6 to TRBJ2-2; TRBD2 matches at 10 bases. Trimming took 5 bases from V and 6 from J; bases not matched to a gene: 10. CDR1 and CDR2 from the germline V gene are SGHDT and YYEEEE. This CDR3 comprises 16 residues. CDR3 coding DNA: TGTGCCAGCAGTTTCCCCGGACTAGCGGAGGCCGGGGAGCTGTTTTTT. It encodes CASSFPGLAEAGELFF.

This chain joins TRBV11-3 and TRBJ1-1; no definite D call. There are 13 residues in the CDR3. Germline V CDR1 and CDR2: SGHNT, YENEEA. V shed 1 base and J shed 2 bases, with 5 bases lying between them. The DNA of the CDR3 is TGTGCCAGCAGCTTAGGCGGTAACACTGAAGCTTTCTTT. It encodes CASSLGGNTEAFF.

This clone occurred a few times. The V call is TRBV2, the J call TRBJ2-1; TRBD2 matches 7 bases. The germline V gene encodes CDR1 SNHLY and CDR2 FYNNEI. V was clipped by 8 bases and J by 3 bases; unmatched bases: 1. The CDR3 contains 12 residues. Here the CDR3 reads CASSGGYNEQFF. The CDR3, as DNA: TGTGCCAGCTCGGGGGGCTACAATGAGCAGTTCTTC.